This TCR beta chain was recovered during a study of early T cells in non-severe SARS-CoV-2 infection. Study in general: RNA in bulk from unsorted whole blood was sequenced, and chains were unpaired. Findings and limits, study-wide: Anti-spike CD8 specificities were favored by VDJdb matching, whose results missed private and CD4 specificities.

Turning to this clonotype: The antigen is undetermined.

V dropped 2 bases and J dropped 6 bases, with 11 bases sitting between them. This CDR3 has 14 residues. The germline gives CDR1 LNHDA, CDR2 SQIVND (reference sequence). Unique molecular identifiers tagged individual cDNA molecules. TCRdb passed the 5' RACE reads through MiXCR, listing each CDR3 protein once. The table records tens of thousands of distinct CDR3 sequences, 12% of them present only once. The J gene is TRBJ2-4, the V gene TRBV19; D unclear. This TCR was sampled from an adult who was a healthcare worker with PCR-confirmed SARS-CoV-2 infection or an uninfected control (not recorded which). Sequenced sample: whole blood. CDR3 amino acids: CASSIRGPVNIQYF. As DNA, the CDR3 is TGTGCCAGTAGTATACGTGGGCCAGTAAACATTCAGTACTTC.